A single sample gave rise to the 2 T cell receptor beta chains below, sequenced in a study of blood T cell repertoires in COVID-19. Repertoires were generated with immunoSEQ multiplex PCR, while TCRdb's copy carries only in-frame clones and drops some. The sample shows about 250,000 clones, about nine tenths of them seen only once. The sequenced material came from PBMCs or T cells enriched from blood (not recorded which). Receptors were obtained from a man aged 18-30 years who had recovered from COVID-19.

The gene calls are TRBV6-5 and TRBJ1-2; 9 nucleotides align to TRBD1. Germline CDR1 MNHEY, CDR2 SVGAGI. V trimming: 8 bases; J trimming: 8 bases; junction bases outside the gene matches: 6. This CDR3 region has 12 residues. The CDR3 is CASVTGGMGYTF. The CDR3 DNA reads TGTGCCAGCGTGACAGGGGGTATGGGCTACACCTTC.

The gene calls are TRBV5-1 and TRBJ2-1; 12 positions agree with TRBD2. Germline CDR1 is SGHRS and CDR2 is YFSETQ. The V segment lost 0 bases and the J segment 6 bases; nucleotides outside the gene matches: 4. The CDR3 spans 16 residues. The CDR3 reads CASSLDMTSGSNEQFF. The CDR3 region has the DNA TGCGCCAGCAGCTTGGATATGACTAGCGGGAGCAATGAGCAGTTCTTC.